The 30 T cell receptor beta chains listed next were all sequenced from one sample in a study of blood T cell repertoires in COVID-19. Sequenced by immunoSEQ multiplex PCR; TCRdb stores in-frame clones only, minus some. Of fewer than 65,000 clones in the sample, around 88% were seen once. Sequenced: peripheral blood. Source of these receptors: a man in his sixties with acute or convalescent COVID-19.

V gene TRBV3-1 (or the pseudogene TRBV3-2) combines with J gene TRBJ2-3; 7 bases map to TRBD1. Trimming removed 2 bases from V and 5 bases from J; junction bases left unmatched: 10. The germline V gene has CDR1 LGHDT and CDR2 YNNKEL (reference sequence). The CDR3 runs 16 residues. The CDR3 protein is CASSQTTGTLRDTQYF. DNA of the CDR3: TGTGCCAGCAGCCAAACGACAGGGACGCTAAGAGATACGCAGTATTTT.

The V call is TRBV5-4, the J call TRBJ2-2; TRBD1 matches 10 bases. Germline CDR1 reads SGHNT; CDR2 reads YYREEE (reference sequence). After removal of 0 bases from V and 6 bases from J, the junction contained 5 bases not matched to a gene. The CDR3 has 16 residues. The CDR3 bases are TGTGCCAGCAGCTTGGCCGCCGGGACAGGGGCCGGGGAGCTGTTTTTT. Translated: CASSLAAGTGAGELFF.

The chain carries TRBV11-3 and TRBJ2-1, with 9 bases aligning to TRBD1. This CDR3 is built from 20 residues. Germline V gene data show CDR1 as SGHNT and CDR2 as YENEEA. V shed 2 bases, J shed 0 bases, and the junction held 14 bases outside the gene matches. Written as DNA, the CDR3 is TGTGCCAGCAGCTTAAGGCGACAGGGGGGCTTTACCGTCTCCTACAATGAGCAGTTCTTC. This codes for CASSLRRQGGFTVSYNEQFF. Supplemented by reference TRBV11-3 and TRBJ2-1, the full variable domain reads EAGVVQSPRYKIIEKKQPVAFWCNPISGHNTLYWYLQNLGQGPELLIRYENEEAVDDSQLPKDRFSAERLKGVDSTLKIQPAELGDSAVYLCASSLRRQGGFTVSYNEQFFGPGTRLTVL.

The CDR3 sequence is CASSFDTQETQYF. The CDR3 coding sequence is TGTGCCAGCAGCTTCGACACCCAAGAGACCCAGTACTTC. The rearrangement uses TRBV7-8 and TRBJ2-5; D is undetermined. Germline CDR1 is SGHVS and CDR2 is FQNEAQ. CDR3 length: 13 residues. With 3 bases removed from V and 1 base from J, the gap between germline ends came to 6 bases.

The chain couples TRBV7-2 to TRBJ1-2, with 10 positions matching TRBD1. Looked up from germline, CDR1 is SGHTA and CDR2 is FQGNSA. This CDR3 contains 17 residues. The V segment lost 5 bases and the J segment 5 bases; nucleotides outside the gene matches: 14. This CDR3 is CASSLPEGQGFWYGYTF. The CDR3 nucleotides are TGTGCCAGCAGCCTACCAGAGGGACAGGGGTTTTGGTATGGCTACACCTTC.

The chain combines TRBV2 with TRBJ2-7, with D perhaps TRBD1 (6 bases). Trimming left V 4 bases short and J 4 bases short, with 17 bases between. CDR3 length equals 15 residues. Germline assignment: CDR1 SNHLY and CDR2 FYNNEI. The CDR3 here is CASSVDAGTLYEQYF. CDR3 DNA: TGTGCCAGCAGTGTAGACGCCGGGACACTTTACGAGCAGTACTTC.

The gene calls are TRBV14 and TRBJ2-7; 13 bases fit TRBD2. Germline CDR1 and CDR2: SGHDN and FVKESK. CDR3 length: 18 residues. The J segment lost 2 bases and the V segment lost 0 bases, leaving 7 bases of the junction unmatched. This CDR3 is CASSQERGLAGLAYEQYF. The DNA of the CDR3 is TGTGCCAGCAGCCAAGAACGGGGACTAGCGGGGCTAGCCTACGAGCAGTACTTC.

The V and J genes are TRBV4-2 and TRBJ1-1, with a tentative D call TRBD1 (5 bases). This CDR3 region has 13 residues. Germline CDR1 reads LGHNA; CDR2 reads YNFKEQ. Trimming took 1 base from V and 3 from J, leaving 6 bases between them. The CDR3 sequence is CASSQVGDTEAFF. The DNA of the CDR3 is TGTGCCAGCAGCCAAGTAGGGGACACTGAAGCTTTCTTT.

V is TRBV2 and J is TRBJ1-1, with D tentatively TRBD1 (5 bases). Trimming removed 4 bases from V and 0 bases from J, with 15 bases in between. Germline V gene data show CDR1 as SNHLY and CDR2 as FYNNEI. There are 16 residues in the CDR3. CDR3 amino acids: CASSVRGGSLNTEAFF. DNA of the CDR3: TGTGCCAGCAGTGTAAGGGGTGGCAGCTTGAACACTGAAGCTTTCTTT.

This clone was seen only a few times. The chain employs TRBV7-6 and TRBJ2-2; TRBD2 matches at 10 bases. Germline V CDR1 and CDR2: SGHVS, FNYEAQ. The CDR3 is made up of 14 amino acids. Trimming at V came to 2 bases and at J to 8 bases, leaving 2 bases not matched to a gene. For the CDR3, the DNA is TGTGCCAGCAGCTTAACTAGCGGGGAAGGGGAGCTGTTTTTT. Its protein product is CASSLTSGEGELFF.

This chain joins TRBV11-2 and TRBJ2-1; D gene ambiguous. The germline V gene has CDR1 SGHAT and CDR2 FQNNGV. Trimming removed 4 bases from V and 0 bases from J, with 13 bases in between. The CDR3 sequence is 16 residues long. CDR3 amino acids: CASSSLQRVSYNEQFF. The CDR3 bases are TGTGCCAGCAGCTCGCTCCAGCGCGTCTCCTACAATGAGCAGTTCTTC. Using reference TRBV11-2 and TRBJ2-1 for the parts outside the CDR3, the full variable domain is EAGVAQSPRYKIIEKRQSVAFWCNPISGHATLYWYQQILGQGPKLLIQFQNNGVVDDSQLPKDRFSAERLKGVDSTLKIQPAKLEDSAVYLCASSSLQRVSYNEQFFGPGTRLTVL.

The chain joins TRBV28 to TRBJ2-4, with D tentatively TRBD1 (6 bases). Germline loops: CDR1 MDHEN, CDR2 SYDVKM. V was trimmed by 7 bases and J by 0 bases, leaving 19 bases between them. The CDR3 has 17 residues. This CDR3 reads CASTKSGTTLAKNIQYF. CDR3 bases: TGTGCCAGCACAAAATCAGGGACAACCCTAGCCAAAAACATTCAGTACTTC.

This clone was counted once. The CDR3 DNA reads TGTGCCAGCAGCCACCGACGGGATCTCTATGGCTACACCTTC. This translates into CASSHRRDLYGYTF. The rearrangement uses TRBV27 and TRBJ1-2, with unresolved D. The CDR3 sequence is 14 residues long. Germline lookup yields CDR1 MNHEY and CDR2 SMNVEV (reference sequence). The V end lost 6 bases, the J end lost 4 bases, and 15 bases lay between the germline ends.

The count of this clone is one. V usage is TRBV6-5 and J usage is TRBJ1-5; perhaps TRBD1 as D (5 bases). V shed 7 bases and J shed 8 bases, with 15 bases lying between them. In germline, CDR1 is MNHEY, CDR2 SVGAGI. CDR3 length: 13 amino acids. The CDR3 loop is CASIPSRGEPQHF. In nucleotides, the CDR3 is TGTGCCAGCATCCCCTCCCGGGGGGAGCCCCAGCATTTT.

V usage is TRBV2 and J usage is TRBJ1-5; 9 bases are a match to TRBD1. Germline loops: CDR1 SNHLY, CDR2 FYNNEI. The V and J ends lost 5 bases and 5 bases, in that order; junction bases with no gene match: 19. CDR3 length: 19 residues. The CDR3 DNA reads TGTGCCAGCAGTAATAGCCGGGACAGGGCTTTTAGTCCGGATCAGCCCCAGCATTTT. Translated, it gives CASSNSRDRAFSPDQPQHF.

The chain has TRBV7-6 and TRBJ1-1, with unresolved D. The CDR3 spans 14 residues. V gave up 1 base and J gave up 1 base, with 7 bases separating them. Germline CDR1 SGHVS, CDR2 FNYEAQ. The CDR3 loop reads CASSLVTRNTEAFF. In nucleotides, the CDR3 is TGTGCCAGCAGCTTAGTTACAAGGAACACTGAAGCTTTCTTT.

V is TRBV28 and J is TRBJ2-3, with D possibly being TRBD1 (6 bases). The germline V and J ends were trimmed by 10 bases and 4 bases, with 15 bases remaining between them. The CDR3 contains 13 residues. From germline, CDR1 is MDHEN and CDR2 SYDVKM. This chain's CDR3 is CATGLKGADTQYF. Here the CDR3 DNA reads TGTGCCACAGGGTTGAAGGGGGCAGATACGCAGTATTTT.

The genes are TRBV18 and TRBJ1-5; 8 nucleotides line up with TRBD1. The V segment lost 6 bases and the J segment 1 base; nucleotides outside the gene matches: 14. The CDR3 totals 18 residues. CDR1 and CDR2 from the germline V gene are KGHSH and LQKENI. CDR3 region: CASSPIRQGSGSNQPQHF. CDR3 DNA: TGTGCCAGCTCTCCCATTCGACAGGGGTCGGGAAGCAATCAGCCCCAGCATTTT.

In DNA, the CDR3 is TGTGCCAGCAGACTCCGTCGACAGGGGGATACAAGGGTATACGAGCAGTACTTC. Translated: CASRLRRQGDTRVYEQYF. V and J are TRBV5-4 and TRBJ2-7, with TRBD1 matching over 9 bases. Trimming removed 5 bases from V and 4 bases from J; junction bases left unmatched: 19. Germline V lookup: CDR1 SGHNT, CDR2 YYREEE (reference sequence). There are 18 residues in the CDR3.

About this clone: The junction does not match germline at one end; this may be a read error. This chain uses TRBV28 with TRBJ1-4; tentatively, D is TRBD1 (6 bases). This CDR3 comprises 13 residues. The V gene's germline CDR1 is MDHEN and CDR2 SYDVKM. Written as DNA, the CDR3 is TGTGCCAGCAGTCCTAATTTTCTACAGGGATCGGCTTTT. Encoded protein: CASSPNFLQGSAF.

This chain joins TRBV9 and TRBJ1-2; 7 bases map to TRBD1. After removal of 3 bases from V and 3 bases from J, the junction contained 2 bases not matched to a gene. This CDR3 has 13 amino acids. Germline V gene data show CDR1 as SGDLS and CDR2 as YYNGEE. The CDR3 loop reads CASSADRHYGYTF. The CDR3 DNA is TGTGCCAGCAGCGCGGACAGGCACTATGGCTACACCTTC.

CDR3 bases: TGCGCCAGCAGCCCCTACACAGGGGTCCAGGGCGAGCAGTACTTC. As protein: CASSPYTGVQGEQYF. V usage is TRBV5-1 and J usage is TRBJ2-7; 7 positions match TRBD1. Losses at the gene ends were 4 bases for V and 6 bases for J; bases not matched to a gene: 13. The CDR3 runs 15 residues. Germline V lookup: CDR1 SGHRS, CDR2 YFSETQ. Full variable domain (rest looked up from reference TRBV5-1 and TRBJ2-7): KAGVTQTPRYLIKTRGQQVTLSCSPISGHRSVSWYQQTPGQGLQFLFEYFSETQRNKGNFPGRFSGRQFSNSRSEMNVSTLELGDSALYLCASSPYTGVQGEQYFGPGTRLTVT.

The rearrangement joins TRBV19 to TRBJ1-1; D not certain. The germline V gene encodes CDR1 LNHDA and CDR2 SQIVND (reference sequence). This CDR3 spans 15 amino acids. Trimming removed 5 bases at V and 8 bases at J, with 21 bases between. Here the CDR3 reads CASSPPALSRAEAFF. The DNA of the CDR3 is TGTGCCAGTAGTCCACCCGCCCTCTCAAGAGCCGAAGCTTTCTTT.

The chain carries TRBV28 and TRBJ1-4; D is undetermined. This CDR3 is 20 amino acids long. CDR1 and CDR2 (germline): MDHEN, SYDVKM. The V end lost 4 bases, the J end lost 1 base, and 25 bases lay between the germline ends. CDR3 sequence reads: CASSYPSAGGPLITNEKLFF. In DNA form, the CDR3 reads TGTGCCAGCAGTTACCCCTCCGCGGGCGGGCCATTGATAACTAATGAAAAACTGTTTTTT.

This chain links TRBV6-5 with TRBJ2-3, with D possibly matching TRBD2 (5 bases). CDR3 length equals 14 residues. Trimming stripped 6 bases from V and 5 bases from J, with 15 bases between. Germline assignment: CDR1 MNHEY and CDR2 SVGAGI. CDR3 region: CASSRLAGQDTQYF. The CDR3 DNA sequence: TGTGCCAGCAGCCGTCTTGCGGGTCAAGATACGCAGTATTTT.

The chain has TRBV7-6 and TRBJ2-5; maybe TRBD1 (5 bases). Trimming removed 5 bases at V and 5 bases at J, with 24 bases between. The CDR3 contains 17 residues. Germline V gene sequence: CDR1 SGHVS, CDR2 FNYEAQ. The CDR3 reads CASSLTPTGAVLETQYF. CDR3 nucleotide sequence: TGTGCCAGCAGCCTCACCCCTACAGGAGCCGTACTGGAGACCCAGTACTTC. The full variable domain, in which reference TRBV7-6 and TRBJ2-5 provide the parts outside the CDR3, is GAGVSQSPRYKVTKRGQDVALRCDPISGHVSLYWYRQALGQGPEFLTYFNYEAQQDKSGLPNDRFSAERPEGSISTLTIQRTEQRDSAMYRCASSLTPTGAVLETQYFGPGTRLLVL.

This clone came up once. The genes are TRBV29-1 and TRBJ2-3; 10 bases align to TRBD1. Germline V gives CDR1 SQVTM, CDR2 ANQGSEA. Trimming at V came to 5 bases and at J to 1 base, leaving 3 bases not matched to a gene. CDR3 length: 14 amino acids. The CDR3 DNA sequence: TGCAGCGTTAGACAGGGGGCCGGCACAGATACGCAGTATTTT. Protein sequence: CSVRQGAGTDTQYF.

DNA of the CDR3: TGTGCCAGCAGTTGGGCACTAGCGGGGGGCAATGAGCAGTTCTTC. Translated: CASSWALAGGNEQFF. This chain joins TRBV27 and TRBJ2-1, with 12 bases aligning to TRBD2. Germline CDR1 MNHEY, CDR2 SMNVEV (reference sequence). The V segment lost 4 bases and the J segment 6 bases; nucleotides outside the gene matches: 4. The CDR3 runs 15 residues.

The chain couples TRBV28 to TRBJ2-5; 7 nucleotides align to TRBD1. V was pared by 6 bases and J by 4 bases, with 8 bases of the junction left unmatched. Germline CDR1 MDHEN, CDR2 SYDVKM. The CDR3 covers 14 residues. The CDR3 DNA reads TGTGCCAGCAGGGGAGACAGGGAAGGAGAGACCCAGTACTTC. Its translation: CASRGDREGETQYF.

The chain joins TRBV7-2 to TRBJ2-2, with a weak D call TRBD2 (6 bases). There are 15 residues in the CDR3. CDR1 is SGHTA and CDR2 is FQGNSA in the germline V gene. Trimming removed 4 bases at V and 7 bases at J, with 16 bases between. The CDR3 sequence is CASSSRGGIVGELFF. The CDR3 DNA sequence: TGTGCCAGCAGCTCGCGGGGCGGGATAGTCGGGGAGCTGTTTTTT.